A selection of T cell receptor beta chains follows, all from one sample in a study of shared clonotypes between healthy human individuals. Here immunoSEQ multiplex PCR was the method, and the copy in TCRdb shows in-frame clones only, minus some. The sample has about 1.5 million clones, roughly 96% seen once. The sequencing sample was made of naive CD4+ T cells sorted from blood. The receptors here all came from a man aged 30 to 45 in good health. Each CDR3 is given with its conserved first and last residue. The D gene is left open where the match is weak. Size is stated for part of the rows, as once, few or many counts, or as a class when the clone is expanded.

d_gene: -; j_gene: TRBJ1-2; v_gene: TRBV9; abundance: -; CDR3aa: CASSVGLQGNGYTF; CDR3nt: TGTGCCAGCAGCGTAGGGTTACAGGGAAATGGCTACACCTTC
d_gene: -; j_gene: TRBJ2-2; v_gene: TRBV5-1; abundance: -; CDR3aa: CASSLDITGELFF; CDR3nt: TGCGCCAGCAGCTTGGACATCACCGGGGAGCTGTTTTTT
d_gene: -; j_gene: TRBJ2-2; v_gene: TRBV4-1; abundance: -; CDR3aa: CASSQRTGTDFRGGELFF; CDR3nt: TGCGCCAGCAGCCAAAGAACCGGGACCGACTTCAGAGGCGGGGAGCTGTTTTTT
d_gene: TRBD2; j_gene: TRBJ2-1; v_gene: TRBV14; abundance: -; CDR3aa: CASRASGSPYEQFF; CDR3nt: TGTGCCAGCAGAGCCAGCGGGAGCCCTTATGAGCAGTTCTTC
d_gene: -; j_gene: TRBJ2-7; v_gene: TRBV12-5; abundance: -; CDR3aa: CASARDLLYEQYF; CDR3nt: TGTGCTAGTGCGCGGGATTTGCTTTACGAGCAGTACTTC
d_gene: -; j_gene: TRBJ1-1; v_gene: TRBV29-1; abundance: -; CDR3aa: CSVEGKRGTEAFF; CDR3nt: TGCAGCGTTGAAGGTAAAAGGGGGACTGAAGCTTTCTTT
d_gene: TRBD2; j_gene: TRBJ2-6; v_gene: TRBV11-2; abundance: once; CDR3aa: CASSLGAGVGANVLTF; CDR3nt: TGTGCCAGCAGCTTAGGGGCGGGGGTCGGGGCCAACGTCCTGACTTTC
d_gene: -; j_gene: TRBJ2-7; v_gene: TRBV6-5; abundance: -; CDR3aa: CASTDVGDSDEQYF; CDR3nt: TGTGCCAGCACCGACGTGGGGGATAGTGACGAGCAGTACTTC
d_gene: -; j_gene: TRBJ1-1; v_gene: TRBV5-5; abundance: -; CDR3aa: CASSLFLGTEAFF; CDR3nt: TGTGCCAGCAGCTTATTCCTGGGGACTGAAGCTTTCTTT
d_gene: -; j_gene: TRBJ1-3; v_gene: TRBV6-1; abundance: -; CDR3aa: CASPGPSGNTIYF; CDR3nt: TGTGCCAGCCCGGGCCCCTCTGGAAACACCATATATTTT
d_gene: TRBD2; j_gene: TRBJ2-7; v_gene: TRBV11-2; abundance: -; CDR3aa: CASSPTSVSYEQYF; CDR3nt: TGTGCCAGCAGTCCTACTAGCGTCTCCTACGAGCAGTACTTC
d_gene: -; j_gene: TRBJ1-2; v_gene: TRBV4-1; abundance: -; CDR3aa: CASSPEGSASYGYTF; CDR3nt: TGCGCCAGCAGCCCAGAGGGGAGCGCCTCCTATGGCTACACCTTC
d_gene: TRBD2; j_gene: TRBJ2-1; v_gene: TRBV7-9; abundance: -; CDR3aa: CASSLKRLAMGPYNEQFF; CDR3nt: TGTGCCAGCAGCCTAAAAAGACTAGCGATGGGTCCCTACAATGAGCAGTTCTTC
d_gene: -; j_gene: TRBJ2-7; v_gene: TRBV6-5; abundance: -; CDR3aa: CASRLGLSSYEQYF; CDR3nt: TGTGCCAGCCGACTGGGGCTGAGCTCCTACGAGCAGTACTTC
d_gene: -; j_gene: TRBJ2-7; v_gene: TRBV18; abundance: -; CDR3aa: CASSRGEGLPTYEQYF; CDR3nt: TGTGCCAGCTCACGCGGAGAGGGCTTACCCACCTACGAGCAGTACTTC
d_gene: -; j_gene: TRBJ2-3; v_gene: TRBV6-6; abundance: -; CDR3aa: CASSPRRAQYF; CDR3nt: TGTGCCAGCAGCCCCCGCAGAGCGCAGTATTTT
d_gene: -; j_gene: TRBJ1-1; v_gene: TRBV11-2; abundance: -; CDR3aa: CASSLGVLTNTEAFF; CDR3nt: TGTGCCAGCAGCTTAGGGGTACTTACGAACACTGAAGCTTTCTTT
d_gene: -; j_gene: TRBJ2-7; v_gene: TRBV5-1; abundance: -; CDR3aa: CASSLLFGQTYEQYF; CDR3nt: TGCGCCAGCAGCTTGTTATTTGGACAGACCTACGAGCAGTACTTC
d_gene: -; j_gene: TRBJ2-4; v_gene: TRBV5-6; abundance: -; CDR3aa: CASSFQFQGLAKNIQYF; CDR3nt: TGTGCCAGCAGCTTCCAATTCCAGGGACTAGCCAAAAACATTCAGTACTTC
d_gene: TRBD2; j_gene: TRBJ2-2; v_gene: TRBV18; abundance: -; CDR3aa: CASSPKRGDTGELFF; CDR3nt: TGTGCCAGCTCACCCAAGCGGGGGGACACCGGGGAGCTGTTTTTT
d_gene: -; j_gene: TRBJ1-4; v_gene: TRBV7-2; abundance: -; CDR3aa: CASSRRAGDNEKLFF; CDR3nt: TGTGCCAGCAGCCGTAGGGCCGGCGATAATGAAAAACTGTTTTTT
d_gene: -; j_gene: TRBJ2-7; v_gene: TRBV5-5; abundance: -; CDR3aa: CASSRSWAIEYDEQYF; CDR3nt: TGTGCCAGCAGCCGAAGCTGGGCTATTGAGTACGACGAGCAGTACTTC
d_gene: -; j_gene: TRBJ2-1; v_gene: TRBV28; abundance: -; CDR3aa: CASRGPGLKFF; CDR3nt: TGTGCCAGCAGGGGACCGGGACTGAAGTTCTTC
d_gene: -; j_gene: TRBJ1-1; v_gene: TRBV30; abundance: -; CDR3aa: CAWLDRRNTEAFF; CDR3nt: TGTGCCTGGCTAGACAGGAGGAACACTGAAGCTTTCTTT
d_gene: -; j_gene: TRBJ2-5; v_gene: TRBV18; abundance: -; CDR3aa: CASSPIPPGAQETQYF; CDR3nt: TGTGCCAGCTCACCTATTCCCCCCGGGGCCCAAGAGACCCAGTACTTC
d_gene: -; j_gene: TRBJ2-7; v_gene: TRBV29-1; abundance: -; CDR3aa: CSVNEGGYEQYF; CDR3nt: TGCAGCGTTAATGAGGGCGGGTACGAGCAGTACTTC
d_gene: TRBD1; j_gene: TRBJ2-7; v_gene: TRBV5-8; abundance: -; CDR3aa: CASSLGGTGSGYEQYF; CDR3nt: TGTGCCAGCAGCTTGGGTGGGACAGGCAGTGGCTACGAGCAGTACTTC
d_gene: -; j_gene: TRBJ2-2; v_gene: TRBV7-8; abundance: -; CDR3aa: CASRDRAGELFF; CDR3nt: TGTGCCAGCAGGGATAGAGCCGGGGAGCTGTTTTTT
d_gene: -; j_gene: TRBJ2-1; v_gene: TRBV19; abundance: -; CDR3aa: CASGSGGSYNEQFF; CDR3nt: TGTGCCAGCGGTTCCGGGGGCTCCTACAATGAGCAGTTCTTC
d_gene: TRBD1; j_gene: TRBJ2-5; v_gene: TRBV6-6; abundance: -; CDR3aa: CASIDREETQYF; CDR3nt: TGTGCCAGCATAGACAGGGAGGAGACCCAGTACTTC
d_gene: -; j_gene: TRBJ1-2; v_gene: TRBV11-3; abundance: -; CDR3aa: CASSLVSGGANYGYTF; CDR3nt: TGTGCCAGCAGCTTAGTGTCGGGGGGCGCTAACTATGGCTACACCTTC
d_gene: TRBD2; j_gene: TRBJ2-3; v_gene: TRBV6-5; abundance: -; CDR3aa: CASSFLAGRSTDTQYF; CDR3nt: TGTGCCAGCAGTTTTCTAGCGGGTAGGAGCACAGATACGCAGTATTTT